This TCR beta chain appears in the sequencing data of a study of T cell responses to AZD1222 COVID-19 vaccine. Study details: Second-dose schedules of about 4 or about 12 weeks were combined.

As concerns this clone: Antigen specificity is unknown.

General study points: Just a handful of AZD1222 recipients tested seropositive at baseline. All repertoire sampling was performed exclusively after the peak T cell response. As reported, nearly half of all spike-specific TCRs target variant regions that are unmutated.

Clones were sequenced by immunoSEQ multiplex PCR, and TCRdb holds only the in-frame ones, with some missing. The data hold around 100,000 clones, with roughly 91% observed a single time. This CDR3 spans 14 amino acids. The germline V gene encodes CDR1 MDHEN and CDR2 SYDVKM. The V gene lost 7 bases and the J gene lost 5 bases, with 18 bases spanning the gap. This sample comprised peripheral blood, obtained on day 0 of AZD1222 vaccination. The source of this sequence is an adult in good health. This chain uses TRBV28 with TRBJ2-7, with D maybe TRBD1 (6 bases). CDR3 in DNA: TGTGCCAGCAAACAGGGCGCCTTTGGGAACGAGCAGTACTTC. Residues: CASKQGAFGNEQYF.